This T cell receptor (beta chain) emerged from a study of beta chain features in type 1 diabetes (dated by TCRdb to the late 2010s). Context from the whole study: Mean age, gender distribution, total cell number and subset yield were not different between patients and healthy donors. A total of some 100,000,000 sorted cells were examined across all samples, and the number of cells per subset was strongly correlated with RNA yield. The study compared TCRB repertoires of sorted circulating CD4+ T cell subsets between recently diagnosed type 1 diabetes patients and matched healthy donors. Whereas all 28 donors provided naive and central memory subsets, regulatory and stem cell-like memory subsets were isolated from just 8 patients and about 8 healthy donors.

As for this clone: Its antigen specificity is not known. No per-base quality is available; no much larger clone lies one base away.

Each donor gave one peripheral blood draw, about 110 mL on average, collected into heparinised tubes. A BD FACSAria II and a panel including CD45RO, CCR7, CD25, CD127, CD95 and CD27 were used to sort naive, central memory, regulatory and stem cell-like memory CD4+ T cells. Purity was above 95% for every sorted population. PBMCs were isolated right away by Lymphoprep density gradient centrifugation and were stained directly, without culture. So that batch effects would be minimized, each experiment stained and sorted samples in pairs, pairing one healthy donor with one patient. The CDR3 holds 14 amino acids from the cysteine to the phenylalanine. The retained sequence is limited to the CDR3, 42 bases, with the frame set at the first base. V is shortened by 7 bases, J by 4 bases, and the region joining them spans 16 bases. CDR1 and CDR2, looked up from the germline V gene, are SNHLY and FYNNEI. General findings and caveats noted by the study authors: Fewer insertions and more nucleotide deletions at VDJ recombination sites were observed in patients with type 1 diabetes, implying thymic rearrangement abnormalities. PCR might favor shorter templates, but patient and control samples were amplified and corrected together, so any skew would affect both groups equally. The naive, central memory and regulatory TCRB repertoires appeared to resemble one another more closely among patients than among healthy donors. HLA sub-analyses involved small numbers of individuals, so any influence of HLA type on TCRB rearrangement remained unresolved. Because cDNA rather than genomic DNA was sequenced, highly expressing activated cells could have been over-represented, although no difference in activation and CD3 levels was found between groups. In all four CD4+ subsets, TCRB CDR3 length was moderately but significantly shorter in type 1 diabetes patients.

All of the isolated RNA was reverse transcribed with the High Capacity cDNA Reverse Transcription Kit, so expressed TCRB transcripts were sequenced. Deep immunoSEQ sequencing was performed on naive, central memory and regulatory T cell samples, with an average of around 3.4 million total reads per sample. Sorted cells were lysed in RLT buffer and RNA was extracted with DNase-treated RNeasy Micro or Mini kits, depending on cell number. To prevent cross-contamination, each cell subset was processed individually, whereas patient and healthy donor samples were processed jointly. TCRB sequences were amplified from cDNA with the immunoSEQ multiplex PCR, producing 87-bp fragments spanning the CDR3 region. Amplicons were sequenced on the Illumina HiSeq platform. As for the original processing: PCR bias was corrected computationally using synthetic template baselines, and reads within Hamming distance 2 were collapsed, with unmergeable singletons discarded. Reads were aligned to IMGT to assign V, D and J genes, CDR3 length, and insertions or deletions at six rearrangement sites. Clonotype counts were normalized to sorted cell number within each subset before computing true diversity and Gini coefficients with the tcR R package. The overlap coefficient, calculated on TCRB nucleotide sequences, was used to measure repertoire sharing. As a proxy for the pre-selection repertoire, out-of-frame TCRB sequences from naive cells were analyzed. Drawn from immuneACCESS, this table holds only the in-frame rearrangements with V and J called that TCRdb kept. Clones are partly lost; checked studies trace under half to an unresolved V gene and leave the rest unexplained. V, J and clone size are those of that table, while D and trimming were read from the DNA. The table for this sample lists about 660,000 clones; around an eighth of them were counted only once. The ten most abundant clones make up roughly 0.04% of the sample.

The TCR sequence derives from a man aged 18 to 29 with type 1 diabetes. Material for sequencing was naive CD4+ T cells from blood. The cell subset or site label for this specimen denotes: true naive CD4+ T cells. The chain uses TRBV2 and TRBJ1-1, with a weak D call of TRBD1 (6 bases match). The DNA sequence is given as TGTGCCAGCACCCAACAGGGCCGACTCACTGAAGCTTTCTTT. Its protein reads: CASTQQGRLTEAFF.